Each of the 25 T cell receptor beta chains below was sequenced from the same sample in a study of shared clonotypes between healthy human individuals. Some clones are missing from TCRdb's copy, which holds only in-frame ones; the method was immunoSEQ multiplex PCR. The profile shows 1 million to 1.3 million clones, 75% to 85% of them singletons. Material for sequencing was memory CD4+ T cells from PBMCs. Subset here: CD45RA-negative fraction. The source is a man aged 18 to 29 in good health. Some clones in this sample may be carry-over from other donors' samples.

The V gene is TRBV28, the J gene TRBJ2-2; D possibly corresponds to TRBD2 (7 bases). Trimming removed 5 bases at V and 6 bases at J, with 16 bases between. Germline V gives CDR1 MDHEN, CDR2 SYDVKM. The CDR3 is 15 residues long. The CDR3 DNA reads as TGTGCCAGCAGTCCTGGGGGGGCGCCGCCCGGGGAGCTGTTTTTT. Protein: CASSPGGAPPGELFF. Full variable domain (outside the CDR3, taken from reference TRBV28 and TRBJ2-2): DVKVTQSSRYLVKRTGEKVFLECVQDMDHENMFWYRQDPGLGLRLIYFSYDVKMKEKGDIPEGYSVSREKKERFSLILESASTNQTSMYLCASSPGGAPPGELFFGEGSRLTVL.

Only one count was recorded for this clone. Other DNA sequences in the same sample also yield this CDR3. J is TRBJ2-7 and V is TRBV5-4, with D tentatively TRBD1 or TRBD2 (5 bases each). The germline V and J ends were trimmed by 2 bases and 6 bases, with 12 bases remaining between them. Germline V lookup: CDR1 SGHNT, CDR2 YYREEE (reference sequence). The CDR3 sequence is 13 residues long. The CDR3, as DNA: TGTGCCAGCAGCTTAGATCGTGGGGGCGAGCAGTACTTC. Protein sequence: CASSLDRGGEQYF.

Note on this clone: This could be a read error, since a much larger clone is one nucleotide away. This sequence joins TRBV6-6 and TRBJ2-5; the D is unclear. Germline-derived CDR1 and CDR2 are MNHNY and SVGAGI (reference sequence). V lost 6 bases and J lost 2, with 1 base in between. The CDR3 consists of 10 residues. The DNA of the CDR3 is TGTGCCAGCAGACAAGAGACCCAGTACTTC. Translating gives CASRQETQYF.

The genes are TRBV7-3 and TRBJ2-3, with 14 bases aligning to TRBD2. CDR1 SGHTA and CDR2 FQGTGA come from the germline V gene. V lost 5 bases to trimming and J lost 5 bases; unmatched junction nucleotides: 3. This CDR3 region has 15 residues. Here the CDR3 reads CASSPGLAGGDTQYF. DNA for the CDR3: TGTGCCAGCAGCCCAGGACTAGCGGGAGGAGATACGCAGTATTTT.

The chain recombines TRBV18 with TRBJ2-7, with D possibly TRBD1 on 6 matching bases. The CDR3 extends over 13 amino acids. V lost 5 bases to trimming and J lost 3 bases, with 11 bases between them. In germline, CDR1 is KGHSH, CDR2 LQKENI. The CDR3: CASSSLQGYEQYF. For the CDR3, the DNA is TGTGCCAGCTCATCATTACAGGGCTACGAGCAGTACTTC.

The CDR3 bases are TGTGCCAGCAGTTCTTCTGGGACAGGGGATCTCACTGAAGCTTTCTTT. This encodes CASSSSGTGDLTEAFF. This chain connects TRBV6-6 to TRBJ1-1, with TRBD1 matching over 10 bases. This CDR3 has 16 residues. The ends lost 4 bases at V and 4 bases at J; junction bases unmatched: 9. Germline V gives CDR1 MNHNY, CDR2 SVGAGI (reference sequence).

The V call is TRBV4-3, the J call TRBJ1-4; perhaps TRBD1 as D (6 bases). Trimming left V 0 bases short and J 6 bases short, with 11 bases between. Germline-derived CDR1 and CDR2 are LGHNA and YSLEER. The CDR3 extends over 15 amino acids. The DNA of the CDR3 is TGCGCCAGCAGCCAAGAAGGAGGGGGTGATGAAAAACTGTTTTTT. Translated: CASSQEGGGDEKLFF.

Comments on this clone: Other nucleotide sequences in the sample specify the same CDR3. The chain recombines TRBV5-1 with TRBJ2-5; 11 bases agree with TRBD2. V shed 3 bases, J shed 3 bases, and the junction held 1 base outside the gene matches. The CDR3 runs 14 residues. Per germline, CDR1 SGHRS and CDR2 YFSETQ. CDR3 sequence (DNA): TGCGCCAGCAGCTCGGGACTAGCGGAAGAGACCCAGTACTTC. Translating gives CASSSGLAEETQYF. Supplemented by reference TRBV5-1 and TRBJ2-5, the full variable domain reads KAGVTQTPRYLIKTRGQQVTLSCSPISGHRSVSWYQQTPGQGLQFLFEYFSETQRNKGNFPGRFSGRQFSNSRSEMNVSTLELGDSALYLCASSSGLAEETQYFGPGTRLLVL.

V usage is TRBV5-8 and J usage is TRBJ2-5, with TRBD1 as a possible D gene (6 bases). The CDR3 is made up of 15 amino acids. CDR1 and CDR2 from the germline V gene are SGHTS and YDEGEE. V was clipped by 7 bases and J by 2 bases, with 18 bases between them. The CDR3 is CASLDHLRGQETQYF. CDR3 sequence (DNA): TGTGCCAGCCTAGATCATCTTAGGGGGCAAGAGACCCAGTACTTC.

The rearrangement links TRBV6-6 to TRBJ2-7; D remains ambiguous. Per germline, CDR1 MNHNY and CDR2 SVGAGI (reference sequence). This CDR3 has 13 residues. The V end was cut by 3 bases, the J end by 3 bases, with 9 bases between. The CDR3 sequence: CASSYGQNYEQYF. The CDR3 DNA sequence: TGTGCCAGCAGTTATGGCCAGAACTACGAGCAGTACTTC.

The rearrangement joins TRBV30 to TRBJ2-5, with D maybe TRBD2 (6 bases). V lost 4 bases and J 1 base, leaving 10 bases between the germline ends. The CDR3 spans 13 residues. Per germline, CDR1 GTSNPN and CDR2 SVGIG (reference sequence). CDR3 sequence reads: CAWIPGGQETQYF. CDR3 bases: TGTGCCTGGATCCCCGGGGGCCAAGAGACCCAGTACTTC.

This chain uses TRBV29-1 with TRBJ2-1; 9 bases agree with TRBD2. CDR1 SQVTM and CDR2 ANQGSEA come from the germline V gene. The CDR3 runs to 15 residues. The ends lost 6 bases at V and 9 bases at J; junction bases unmatched: 15. CDR3 amino acids: CSVTFGGGRAGEQFF. The CDR3 DNA is TGCAGCGTAACGTTTGGTGGCGGGAGGGCGGGTGAGCAGTTCTTC.

The CDR3 loop is CAISDRKREGRSEQYF. The CDR3 DNA is TGTGCCATCAGTGACCGCAAACGGGAGGGCCGATCTGAGCAGTACTTC. The rearrangement joins TRBV10-3 to TRBJ2-7, with 8 bases that match TRBD2. Germline V lookup: CDR1 ENHRY, CDR2 SYGVKD. CDR3 length: 16 amino acids. V was clipped by 3 bases and J by 7 bases; unmatched bases: 14.

The chain uses TRBV11-2 and TRBJ2-1; 11 bases match TRBD2. The germline gives CDR1 SGHAT, CDR2 FQNNGV. The CDR3 spans 16 residues. V shed 5 bases, J shed 7 bases, and the junction held 10 bases outside the gene matches. In DNA form, the CDR3 reads TGTGCCAGCAGCCCCCTGAGACTAGCGGGATGGAATGAGCAGTTCTTC. Protein product: CASSPLRLAGWNEQFF.

The V and J genes are TRBV4-1 and TRBJ1-5, with TRBD1 as a possible D gene (5 bases). V was pared by 4 bases and J by 1 base, with 20 bases between. The CDR3 consists of 18 residues. Germline CDR1 is MGHRA and CDR2 is YSYEKL. CDR3: CASSPRDPQSGSNQPQHF. The CDR3 DNA sequence: TGCGCCAGCAGCCCTAGGGACCCCCAATCTGGAAGCAATCAGCCCCAGCATTTT.

This chain joins TRBV5-1 and TRBJ1-2, with 7 positions matching TRBD1. The V and J ends lost 0 bases and 3 bases, in that order; junction bases with no gene match: 20. The CDR3 runs 20 residues. The V gene's germline CDR1 is SGHRS and CDR2 YFSETQ. This CDR3 reads CASSLVPTGGQPLVYYGYTF. The CDR3 DNA reads as TGCGCCAGCAGCTTGGTCCCGACGGGGGGACAGCCCTTGGTATACTATGGCTACACCTTC.

The V and J genes are TRBV6-1 and TRBJ1-4; no reliable D call. CDR1 and CDR2 (germline): MNHNS, SASEGT. The CDR3 loop spans 14 amino acids. V lost 2 bases and J 0 bases, leaving 4 bases between the germline ends. The CDR3 spells CASSESATNEKLFF. CDR3 DNA sequence: TGTGCCAGCAGTGAAAGCGCAACTAATGAAAAACTGTTTTTT.

V is TRBV19 and J is TRBJ2-7, with 12 bases lining up with TRBD1. CDR3 length: 17 residues. Germline assignment: CDR1 LNHDA and CDR2 SQIVND (reference sequence). The V segment lost 5 bases and the J segment 4 bases; nucleotides outside the gene matches: 12. For the CDR3, the DNA is TGTGCCAGTAGTGTAATTCCGGGACAGGGGGCAAGATACGAGCAGTACTTC. It is translated as CASSVIPGQGARYEQYF.

This clone was seen ten or more times. The chain has TRBV6-1 and TRBJ2-7, with 7 bases lining up with TRBD1. This CDR3 region has 17 residues. Germline loops: CDR1 MNHNS, CDR2 SASEGT. V lost 2 bases, J lost 3 bases, and 13 bases stayed unmatched. In nucleotides, the CDR3 is TGTGCCAGCAGTGAAAAGTTGTTTTCAGGGGGAGACTACGAGCAGTACTTC. Its translation: CASSEKLFSGGDYEQYF.

To note about this clone: Other DNA sequences in the sample encode the same CDR3. The CDR3 coding sequence is TGTGCCAGCAGTGGGACAGCGAACACTGAAGCTTTCTTT. It codes for CASSGTANTEAFF. This sequence joins TRBV2 and TRBJ1-1; weak D call: TRBD1 (6 bases). The CDR3 runs to 13 residues. Trimming removed 4 bases at V and 1 base at J, with 7 bases between. The germline CDR1 and CDR2 sequences are SNHLY and FYNNEI.

With respect to this clone: At the DNA level, this CDR3 is encoded by other sequences in the same sample as well. The genes are TRBV7-3 and TRBJ2-2; unclear D gene. CDR1 and CDR2 (germline): SGHTA, FQGTGA. V was clipped by 2 bases and J by 2 bases, with 6 bases between them. This CDR3 has 14 residues. In DNA form, the CDR3 reads TGTGCCAGCAGCTTACTCTCTAACACCGGGGAGCTGTTTTTT. Protein sequence: CASSLLSNTGELFF.

Comment on this clone: Given a much more abundant clone one base away, this may be a read error. The V and J genes are TRBV11-2 and TRBJ2-1; 7 nucleotides agree with TRBD2. Germline trimming cut 3 bases from V and 9 bases from J; bases unmatched to any gene: 8. In germline, CDR1 is SGHAT, CDR2 FQNNGV. This CDR3 has 14 amino acids. DNA for the CDR3: TGTGCCAGCAGCTTTTCAGTGGGAGGGCTTGAGCAGTTCTTC. It yields the protein CASSFSVGGLEQFF.

As to this clone: At one boundary the junction diverges from the germline segment, which might be a read error. The chain uses TRBV7-9 and TRBJ1-1, with a weak D call TRBD1 (5 bases). This CDR3 is 17 amino acids long. CDR1 SEHNR and CDR2 FQNEAQ come from the germline V gene (reference sequence). The DNA of the CDR3 is TGTGCCAGCAGCTTAACAGCCCGGGGACTTGACAACACTAAAGCTTTCTTT. Its protein is CASSLTARGLDNTKAFF.

The table lists this clone with a count of one. This chain links TRBV7-2 with TRBJ2-3; TRBD1 agrees at 8 bases. The length of the CDR3 is 15 residues. J was trimmed by 5 bases and V by 2 bases; bases with no gene match: 6. Germline V gene lookup returns CDR1 SGHTA and CDR2 FQGNSA. CDR3: CASSLLQGAVDTQYF. The CDR3 DNA follows: TGTGCCAGCAGCTTACTTCAGGGGGCTGTAGATACGCAGTATTTT.

This clone was detected once. The chain links TRBV5-1 to TRBJ2-7, with 7 bases that match TRBD1. V lost 0 bases to trimming and J lost 2 bases; unmatched junction nucleotides: 8. CDR3 length equals 16 residues. Germline V gene sequence: CDR1 SGHRS, CDR2 YFSETQ. In nucleotides, the CDR3 is TGCGCCAGCAGCTTGGAGGGGGCGCATCCGACCTACGAGCAGTACTTC. This codes for CASSLEGAHPTYEQYF.